A single sample gave rise to the 26 T cell receptor beta chains below, sequenced in a study of blood T cell repertoires in COVID-19. This table comes from immunoSEQ multiplex PCR, and its TCRdb copy is limited to in-frame clones, with some not included. The table lists about 220,000 clones, around 83% of them singletons. Sequencing was done on a sample of peripheral blood. Source of these receptors: a woman in her 70s with COVID-19, enrolled during active disease.

The rearrangement joins TRBV7-2 to TRBJ2-2; TRBD2 aligns across 8 bases. V shed 5 bases and J 6 bases; nucleotides not matched to a gene: 8. The CDR3 runs 15 residues. Germline CDR1 is SGHTA and CDR2 is FQGNSA. CDR3 bases: TGTGCCAGCAGCACTCAACTAGCGGTCCCCGGGGAGCTGTTTTTT. Its translation: CASSTQLAVPGELFF.

This clone was counted a few times. At the DNA level, this CDR3 is encoded by other sequences in the same sample as well. V and J are TRBV18 and TRBJ2-3, with a weak D call TRBD1 (5 bases). The V end lost 2 bases, the J end lost 0 bases, and 6 bases lay between the germline ends. There are 14 residues in the CDR3. Germline lookup yields CDR1 KGHSH and CDR2 LQKENI. This CDR3 is CASSPDSSTDTQYF. Written as DNA, the CDR3 is TGTGCCAGCTCACCAGACAGTAGCACAGATACGCAGTATTTT.

The chain uses TRBV5-1 and TRBJ2-7, with 12 nucleotides matching TRBD1. This CDR3 contains 12 residues. The V gene end was trimmed by 4 bases and the J gene end by 12 bases; junction bases not matched to a gene: 5. CDR1 and CDR2 (germline): SGHRS, YFSETQ. CDR3 in DNA: TGCGCCAGCAGCGCGGGACAGGGGGCATGGTACTTC. It encodes CASSAGQGAWYF.

This clone was observed a few times. This rearrangement joins TRBV18 to TRBJ2-7; D perhaps matches TRBD2 (6 bases). With 4 bases removed from V and 6 bases from J, the gap between germline ends came to 16 bases. Germline V gives CDR1 KGHSH, CDR2 LQKENI. The CDR3 length is 14 residues. This CDR3 reads CASSLLTSPSEQYF. CDR3 coding DNA: TGTGCCAGCTCACTGTTGACTAGTCCGTCCGAGCAGTACTTC.

This chain uses TRBV3-1 (or the pseudogene TRBV3-2) with TRBJ2-1, with D perhaps matching TRBD2 (6 bases). V shed 4 bases and J shed 7 bases, with 14 bases lying between them. The CDR3 consists of 14 residues. Per germline, CDR1 LGHDT and CDR2 YNNKEL (reference sequence). DNA of the CDR3: TGTGCCAGCAGCCTCAGGGCCGGGAGTAATGAGCAGTTCTTC. This codes for CASSLRAGSNEQFF.

The J gene is TRBJ1-2, the V gene TRBV2; 9 bases are shared with TRBD1. The CDR3 runs 12 residues. Per the germline V gene, CDR1 is SNHLY and CDR2 is FYNNEI. Unmatched junction bases numbered 4, after V lost 6 bases and J lost 8 bases. CDR3 residues: CASSRDRDGYTF. The CDR3 DNA sequence: TGTGCCAGCAGCCGGGACAGGGACGGCTACACCTTC.

This clone was detected a few times. The rearrangement joins TRBV7-2 to TRBJ2-3; 7 bases line up with TRBD2. J gave up 3 bases and V 2 bases, and 8 bases lay outside the gene matches. This CDR3 contains 16 residues. Germline loops: CDR1 SGHTA, CDR2 FQGNSA. The CDR3 sequence: CASSLQAGTPTDTQYF. CDR3 nucleotide sequence: TGTGCCAGCAGCTTACAAGCGGGAACTCCGACAGATACGCAGTATTTT.

This sequence joins TRBV7-2 and TRBJ2-1; a weak D match, TRBD1 (5 bases). Deletions cut 1 base from V and 7 bases from J, with 8 bases between. The CDR3 length is 13 residues. The germline CDR1 and CDR2 sequences are SGHTA and FQGNSA. In DNA, the CDR3 is TGTGCCAGCAGCTTAGAAACAGGTAATGAGCAGTTCTTC. It encodes CASSLETGNEQFF.

The rearrangement joins TRBV4-2 to TRBJ2-1; the match to TRBD2 covers 11 bases. The germline CDR1 and CDR2 sequences are LGHNA and YNFKEQ. This CDR3 has 17 residues. V shed 3 bases, J shed 0 bases, and the junction held 4 bases outside the gene matches. The CDR3 DNA reads TGTGCCAGCAGCCAGGCTACTAGCGGGAGCTCCTACAATGAGCAGTTCTTC. This encodes CASSQATSGSSYNEQFF.

The rearrangement joins TRBV27 to TRBJ1-2; 7 positions agree with TRBD1. CDR1 is MNHEY and CDR2 is SMNVEV in the germline V gene (reference sequence). CDR3 length: 14 residues. J was trimmed by 8 bases and V by 5 bases; bases with no gene match: 11. CDR3 protein: CASSVTGALVGYTF. DNA for the CDR3: TGTGCCAGCAGTGTCACAGGGGCGCTGGTCGGCTACACCTTC.

The CDR3 here is CASSLGLGARFGDTQYF. The CDR3 nucleotides read TGTGCCAGCAGCTTGGGACTAGGGGCTAGGTTCGGCGATACGCAGTATTTT. V gene TRBV5-4 combines with J gene TRBJ2-3; TRBD2 might be the D (6 bases). This CDR3 region has 17 residues. Germline V gives CDR1 SGHNT, CDR2 YYREEE (reference sequence). Trimming pared 0 bases from V and 6 bases from J, leaving 20 bases between.

The table lists this clone with a few counts. V usage is TRBV27 and J usage is TRBJ1-5; TRBD1 agrees at 12 bases. This CDR3 is built from 14 residues. Looked up from germline, CDR1 is MNHEY and CDR2 is SMNVEV (reference sequence). V shed 5 bases and J 7 bases; nucleotides not matched to a gene: 3. The CDR3 bases are TGTGCCAGCAGTCCCGGGACAGGGGGCCAGCCCCAGCATTTT. It encodes CASSPGTGGQPQHF.

The chain has TRBV9 and TRBJ2-5; 7 positions match TRBD1. Trimming at V came to 0 bases and at J to 1 base, leaving 3 bases not matched to a gene. This CDR3 region has 15 residues. The germline V gene has CDR1 SGDLS and CDR2 YYNGEE. The CDR3 region is CASSVGTGPQETQYF. CDR3 nucleotide sequence: TGTGCCAGCAGCGTAGGGACAGGCCCCCAAGAGACCCAGTACTTC.

Here the CDR3 DNA reads TGTGCCAGTACGAGTGGAGGGGCGAGCGGCTACACCTTC. It codes for CASTSGGASGYTF. J is TRBJ1-2 and V is TRBV3-1 (or the pseudogene TRBV3-2); the D gene is possibly TRBD1 (5 bases). Trimming stripped 9 bases from V and 8 bases from J, with 19 bases between. The CDR3 is 13 residues long. CDR1 and CDR2 (germline): LGHDT, YNNKEL (reference sequence).

The chain is built from TRBV11-2 and TRBJ2-1, with D hard to call. The CDR3 totals 14 residues. V lost 2 bases, J lost 7 bases, and 12 bases lay in between. Germline V gene data show CDR1 as SGHAT and CDR2 as FQNNGV. In nucleotides, the CDR3 is TGTGCCAGCAGCTTAAACCGCGTGCTTAATGAGCAGTTCTTC. This translates into CASSLNRVLNEQFF.

The chain recombines TRBV3-1 (or the pseudogene TRBV3-2) with TRBJ2-7; TRBD2 might be the D (6 bases). Germline CDR1 and CDR2: LGHDT and YNNKEL (reference sequence). This CDR3 has 15 amino acids. With 1 base removed from V and 2 bases from J, the gap between germline ends came to 12 bases. CDR3 DNA: TGTGCCAGCAGCCAAGTTCTAGCGTCCCCCTACGAGCAGTACTTC. It encodes CASSQVLASPYEQYF.

The rearrangement links TRBV28 to TRBJ2-7, with 8 bases that match TRBD1. CDR1 is MDHEN, CDR2 SYDVKM, per germline. The CDR3 is made up of 16 amino acids. Trimming took 2 bases from V and 2 from J; bases not matched to a gene: 8. CDR3 coding DNA: TGTGCCAGCAGTTTAGACGCGGGACAGGTGGCCTACGAGCAGTACTTC. Translated: CASSLDAGQVAYEQYF.

This chain uses TRBV7-2 with TRBJ2-5, with a weak D call TRBD1 (5 bases). The CDR3 has 15 amino acids. The V end was cut by 3 bases, the J end by 4 bases, with 15 bases between. The germline V gene encodes CDR1 SGHTA and CDR2 FQGNSA. CDR3 amino acids: CASSFQGGKLETQYF. In DNA form, the CDR3 reads TGTGCCAGCAGCTTTCAGGGTGGGAAGTTAGAGACCCAGTACTTC.

V is TRBV2 and J is TRBJ2-7, with 7 bases lining up with TRBD1. From germline, CDR1 is SNHLY and CDR2 FYNNEI. CDR3 length: 12 residues. V lost 6 bases and J lost 4; bases outside the gene matches: 3. CDR3 DNA: TGTGCCAGCAGGCCACAGGGGTACGAGCAGTACTTC. This encodes CASRPQGYEQYF.

This chain joins TRBV9 and TRBJ2-5, with D perhaps TRBD1 (6 bases). This CDR3 comprises 15 residues. Germline assignment: CDR1 SGDLS and CDR2 YYNGEE. The V end was cut by 3 bases, the J end by 4 bases, with 16 bases between. CDR3 bases: TGTGCCAGCAGCGCCCAAATCCAGGGGATAGAGACCCAGTACTTC. Amino acid sequence: CASSAQIQGIETQYF.

The chain has TRBV5-5 and TRBJ1-3; D remains ambiguous. This CDR3 contains 15 residues. V lost 0 bases to trimming and J lost 8 bases, with 15 bases between them. Germline loops: CDR1 SGHKS, CDR2 YYEKEE (reference sequence). CDR3 in amino acids: CASSLGGSLVDTIYF. DNA of the CDR3: TGTGCCAGCAGCTTGGGTGGCAGTCTGGTTGACACCATATATTTT.

This clone was seen just once. This chain joins TRBV28 and TRBJ1-1, with a tentative D call TRBD1 (6 bases). V lost 3 bases and J 3 bases, leaving 11 bases between the germline ends. CDR3 length equals 14 residues. Germline loops: CDR1 MDHEN, CDR2 SYDVKM. CDR3 residues: CASSLNTGYTEAFF. CDR3 in DNA: TGTGCCAGCAGTTTGAATACAGGGTACACTGAAGCTTTCTTT.

V usage is TRBV14 and J usage is TRBJ1-4; D gene uncertain. From germline, CDR1 is SGHDN and CDR2 FVKESK. The germline V and J ends were trimmed by 1 base and 0 bases, with 6 bases remaining between them. The CDR3 is 15 amino acids. CDR3 protein: CASSQGETTNEKLFF. In DNA, the CDR3 is TGTGCCAGCAGCCAAGGGGAGACAACTAATGAAAAACTGTTTTTT.

The V call is TRBV5-1, the J call TRBJ1-1; D ambiguous. CDR3 length: 15 residues. Germline CDR1 and CDR2: SGHRS and YFSETQ. V shed 5 bases and J shed 0 bases, with 14 bases lying between them. The CDR3 region is CASRSRSSLNTEAFF. The CDR3 region has the DNA TGCGCCAGCAGGTCCCGGAGCTCATTGAACACTGAAGCTTTCTTT.

In its sample, this clone was seen many times. The rearrangement uses TRBV9 and TRBJ2-2; D might be TRBD1 (7 bases). V dropped 5 bases and J dropped 4 bases, with 15 bases sitting between them. CDR3 length: 15 residues. CDR1 and CDR2 from the germline V gene are SGDLS and YYNGEE. Here the CDR3 DNA reads TGTGCCAGCAGACCTCAGGGGGGTGTCACCGGGGAGCTGTTTTTT. Protein sequence: CASRPQGGVTGELFF. The full variable domain, completed using reference TRBV9 and TRBJ2-2, is DSGVTQTPKHLITATGQRVTLRCSPRSGDLSVYWYQQSLDQGLQFLIQYYNGEERAKGNILERFSAQQFPDLHSELNLSSLELGDSALYFCASRPQGGVTGELFFGEGSRLTVL.

The chain links TRBV11-2 to TRBJ2-7, with 10 bases identical to TRBD2. V was clipped by 0 bases and J by 3 bases; unmatched bases: 14. Looked up from germline, CDR1 is SGHAT and CDR2 is FQNNGV. CDR3 size: 19 residues. For the CDR3, the DNA is TGTGCCAGCAGCTTAGATCTATGGCTAGCGGGAGCATACGGCTACGAGCAGTACTTC. This encodes CASSLDLWLAGAYGYEQYF.